Below are 32 T cell receptor beta chains sequenced from a single sample in a study of PD-1 blockade in classical Hodgkin lymphoma. Clones were read by immunoSEQ multiplex PCR, and TCRdb kept only the in-frame ones, dropping some. The table has over 3,500 clones, about 80% seen once; the top ten hold roughly 12%. Noted time point: newly diagnosed, previously untreated cHL patient sample. Magnetic negative selection of thawed PBMCs yielded the CD8+ T cells. The material sequenced was CD8+ T cells from blood. These receptors were collected from a human donor with classical Hodgkin lymphoma.

The chain combines TRBV9 with TRBJ2-5; the D gene is possibly TRBD1 (5 bases). The CDR3 totals 15 residues. Germline loops: CDR1 SGDLS, CDR2 YYNGEE. Between the trimmed V and J ends, which lost 3 bases and 5 bases, there was a span of 17 bases. CDR3 sequence: CASSEGSGMGETQYF. The CDR3 DNA reads as TGTGCCAGCAGCGAGGGCTCAGGGATGGGCGAGACCCAGTACTTC.

This clone appeared once. This chain links TRBV5-1 with TRBJ2-1; TRBD2 is a possible D gene (7 bases). The CDR3 covers 18 residues. Germline CDR1 reads SGHRS; CDR2 reads YFSETQ. V shed 1 base and J shed 0 bases, with 17 bases lying between them. In DNA, the CDR3 is TGCGCCAGCAGCTTGCAAGCGGGACATCTCAGCTCCTACAATGAGCAGTTCTTC. It translates to CASSLQAGHLSSYNEQFF.

The rearrangement links TRBV4-3 to TRBJ2-7, with 10 bases matching TRBD2. J gave up 5 bases and V 0 bases, and 7 bases lay outside the gene matches. The germline V gene encodes CDR1 LGHNA and CDR2 YSLEER. The CDR3 contains 16 residues. The CDR3 region is CASSQDGLAVFDEQYF. The CDR3 DNA sequence: TGCGCCAGCAGCCAAGACGGACTAGCGGTTTTTGACGAGCAGTACTTC.

The chain combines TRBV5-1 with TRBJ2-2; tentatively, D is TRBD1 (6 bases). CDR3 size: 16 residues. V dropped 4 bases and J dropped 1 base, with 14 bases sitting between them. Germline V gives CDR1 SGHRS, CDR2 YFSETQ. The CDR3 loop is CASSPLGAGNTGELFF. CDR3 sequence (DNA): TGCGCCAGCAGCCCGTTGGGGGCTGGGAACACCGGGGAGCTGTTTTTT.

The chain uses TRBV5-6 and TRBJ2-1; unclear D gene. With 0 bases removed from V and 3 bases from J, the gap between germline ends came to 13 bases. The CDR3 contains 16 residues. Germline-derived CDR1 and CDR2 are SGHDT and YYEEEE. The CDR3 sequence is CASSLGTGRLYNEQFF. The DNA for the CDR3 is TGTGCCAGCAGCTTGGGCACGGGCCGTCTCTACAATGAGCAGTTCTTC.

This chain connects TRBV2 to TRBJ2-3; unclear D gene. V lost 6 bases and J lost 0, with 7 bases in between. Germline V CDR1 and CDR2: SNHLY, FYNNEI. The CDR3 contains 13 residues. CDR3 sequence (DNA): TGTGCCAGCAGCCAGACTAGCACAGATACGCAGTATTTT. It translates to CASSQTSTDTQYF.

The chain combines TRBV6-5 with TRBJ1-1; D gene uncertain. V gave up 6 bases and J gave up 1 base, with 9 bases separating them. This CDR3 is 13 amino acids long. Germline V lookup: CDR1 MNHEY, CDR2 SVGAGI. CDR3 sequence (DNA): TGTGCCAGCAGCCCTGACGGGAACACTGAAGCTTTCTTT. This codes for CASSPDGNTEAFF.

This clone was counted a few times. The rearrangement links TRBV5-1 to TRBJ1-6, with D maybe TRBD1 (6 bases). Trimming cost V 2 bases and J 7 bases, with 13 bases left between them. Germline-derived CDR1 and CDR2 are SGHRS and YFSETQ. The CDR3 runs 15 residues. The CDR3 bases are TGCGCCAGCAGCTTCGTAACAGACAGGAATTCACCCCTCCACTTT. Translating gives CASSFVTDRNSPLHF.

The V call is TRBV6-5, the J call TRBJ2-2; 11 bases align to TRBD2. The germline V gene has CDR1 MNHEY and CDR2 SVGAGI. V lost 4 bases and J lost 2; bases outside the gene matches: 3. The CDR3 is 16 amino acids. DNA for the CDR3: TGTGCCAGCAGTTGGACTAGCGGGCCTAACACCGGGGAGCTGTTTTTT. Protein: CASSWTSGPNTGELFF.

The chain has TRBV7-6 and TRBJ2-1; 9 bases map to TRBD2. This CDR3 has 18 residues. With 0 bases clipped from V and 0 bases from J, the junction kept 6 bases outside the gene matches. Germline V lookup: CDR1 SGHVS, CDR2 FNYEAQ. The CDR3: CASSLAASGVYSYNEQFF. DNA of the CDR3: TGTGCCAGCAGCTTAGCGGCTAGCGGGGTCTACTCCTACAATGAGCAGTTCTTC. The variable domain in full, completed from reference TRBV7-6 and TRBJ2-1, reads GAGVSQSPRYKVTKRGQDVALRCDPISGHVSLYWYRQALGQGPEFLTYFNYEAQQDKSGLPNDRFSAERPEGSISTLTIQRTEQRDSAMYRCASSLAASGVYSYNEQFFGPGTRLTVL.

The rearrangement links TRBV4-1 to TRBJ2-6; D is uncertain. Germline V gene data show CDR1 as MGHRA and CDR2 as YSYEKL. V lost 5 bases to trimming and J lost 0 bases, with 8 bases between them. The CDR3 runs 15 residues. CDR3 bases: TGCGCCAGCAGCTCCCTGAACTCTGGGGCCAACGTCCTGACTTTC. Its protein product is CASSSLNSGANVLTF.

The chain employs TRBV28 and TRBJ2-7, with TRBD2 matching over 10 bases. CDR1 and CDR2 (germline): MDHEN, SYDVKM. Unmatched junction bases numbered 15, after V lost 2 bases and J lost 5 bases. The CDR3 length is 18 residues. The CDR3 nucleotides are TGTGCCAGCAGTTTACGGTTGGGAGAAGCGGGAGGGCCTCACGAGCAGTACTTC. This encodes CASSLRLGEAGGPHEQYF.

The chain carries TRBV11-1 and TRBJ1-1; no clear D gene. This CDR3 region has 12 residues. V dropped 1 base and J dropped 5 bases, with 5 bases sitting between them. Germline V gives CDR1 SGHAT, CDR2 FQDESV (reference sequence). The CDR3 region is CASSLGETEAFF. The CDR3 DNA reads TGTGCCAGCAGCTTAGGGGAAACTGAAGCTTTCTTT.

V is TRBV7-2 and J is TRBJ2-7; tentatively, D is TRBD2 (6 bases). In germline, CDR1 is SGHTA, CDR2 FQGNSA. Trimming cost V 6 bases and J 4 bases, with 16 bases left between them. The CDR3 totals 14 residues. This CDR3 reads CASRRRDSYYEQYF. In DNA, the CDR3 is TGTGCCAGCAGACGACGGGACTCCTATTACGAGCAGTACTTC.

The J gene is TRBJ2-1, the V gene TRBV7-2; 9 bases line up with TRBD2. V shed 4 bases and J 6 bases; nucleotides not matched to a gene: 19. CDR1 is SGHTA and CDR2 is FQGNSA in the germline V gene. CDR3 length: 19 amino acids. The CDR3 here is CASSYLINPGTSSPNEQFF. The CDR3 DNA follows: TGTGCCAGCAGCTACTTAATTAACCCCGGGACTAGCTCCCCCAATGAGCAGTTCTTC.

This clone has a handful of counts. V gene TRBV5-4 combines with J gene TRBJ2-1; TRBD2 matches 10 bases. The germline CDR1 and CDR2 sequences are SGHNT and YYREEE (reference sequence). This CDR3 has 15 amino acids. Losses at the gene ends were 2 bases for V and 7 bases for J; bases not matched to a gene: 6. CDR3 nucleotide sequence: TGTGCCAGCAGCTTAGGGGCTAGCGGGAGAAATGAGCAGTTCTTC. Protein product: CASSLGASGRNEQFF.

The chain has TRBV6-5 and TRBJ1-4; no reliable D call. Germline CDR1 is MNHEY and CDR2 is SVGAGI. The CDR3 is 15 amino acids. V was clipped by 2 bases and J by 1 base, with 8 bases between them. CDR3 residues: CASSYGSGTNEKLFF. CDR3 nucleotides: TGTGCCAGCAGTTACGGATCCGGAACTAATGAAAAACTGTTTTTT.

The chain couples TRBV27 to TRBJ1-4, with 9 bases matching TRBD1. The germline V gene encodes CDR1 MNHEY and CDR2 SMNVEV (reference sequence). The V and J ends lost 6 bases and 5 bases, in that order; junction bases with no gene match: 4. The CDR3 has 14 amino acids. DNA for the CDR3: TGTGCCAGCAGACGGACAGGGGCGAATGAAAAACTGTTTTTT. Translating it yields CASRRTGANEKLFF.

This chain joins TRBV28 and TRBJ2-5, with 10 bases lining up with TRBD1. Per germline, CDR1 MDHEN and CDR2 SYDVKM. V lost 5 bases and J lost 3; bases outside the gene matches: 9. There are 16 residues in the CDR3. CDR3 nucleotide sequence: TGTGCCAGCAGTAACCACTGGGACAGGGGTGAAGAGACCCAGTACTTC. This translates into CASSNHWDRGEETQYF.

The V gene is TRBV28, the J gene TRBJ2-7, with D maybe TRBD1 (5 bases). The CDR3 totals 15 residues. Trimming cost V 6 bases and J 7 bases, with 22 bases left between them. Germline loops: CDR1 MDHEN, CDR2 SYDVKM. The CDR3 sequence: CASRGAGSLFREQYF. The CDR3 region has the DNA TGTGCCAGCAGAGGGGCAGGGTCTCTTTTCCGGGAGCAGTACTTC.

The chain employs TRBV5-6 and TRBJ2-7, with D tentatively TRBD2 (5 bases). The V gene's germline CDR1 is SGHDT and CDR2 YYEEEE. The CDR3 covers 15 residues. V was pared by 0 bases and J by 4 bases, with 14 bases between. This CDR3 reads CASSLALGVGYEQYF. In DNA form, the CDR3 reads TGTGCCAGCAGCTTGGCCTTGGGAGTAGGGTACGAGCAGTACTTC.

The chain recombines TRBV4-1 with TRBJ1-4; D uncertain. CDR1 and CDR2 from the germline V gene are MGHRA and YSYEKL. CDR3 length: 16 residues. V lost 0 bases and J lost 6, with 14 bases in between. CDR3 region: CASSQENQPGYEKLFF. As DNA, the CDR3 is TGCGCCAGCAGCCAAGAGAACCAGCCGGGGTATGAAAAACTGTTTTTT.

The rearrangement links TRBV18 to TRBJ2-2; D is uncertain. Trimming cost V 4 bases and J 4 bases, with 13 bases left between them. The CDR3 has 15 amino acids. Germline V lookup: CDR1 KGHSH, CDR2 LQKENI. CDR3 nucleotides: TGTGCCAGCTCACGAGGACGAAGCACCACCGGGGAGCTGTTTTTT. This translates into CASSRGRSTTGELFF.

The chain is built from TRBV28 and TRBJ1-5; TRBD1 matches at 8 bases. The V gene's germline CDR1 is MDHEN and CDR2 SYDVKM. This CDR3 contains 15 residues. Trimming at V came to 6 bases and at J to 4 bases, leaving 8 bases not matched to a gene. The CDR3 DNA follows: TGTGCCAGCAGCCTACAGGGGGGGAGGAATCAGCCCCAGCATTTT. It yields the protein CASSLQGGRNQPQHF.

CDR3 loop: CASSYEDSPNTGELFF. The CDR3 DNA reads as TGTGCCAGCAGTTACGAGGACAGTCCGAACACCGGGGAGCTGTTTTTT. The V and J genes are TRBV6-6 and TRBJ2-2, with D possibly matching TRBD1 (6 bases). The germline V gene encodes CDR1 MNHNY and CDR2 SVGAGI (reference sequence). This CDR3 comprises 16 residues. Trimming pared 2 bases from V and 0 bases from J, leaving 10 bases between.

The chain links TRBV29-1 to TRBJ1-2; a weak D match, TRBD1 (5 bases). The V end lost 5 bases, the J end lost 7 bases, and 17 bases lay between the germline ends. The CDR3 runs to 13 residues. The germline V gene has CDR1 SQVTM and CDR2 ANQGSEA. The CDR3 region is CSVLMGERVGYTF. CDR3 nucleotides: TGCAGCGTTTTGATGGGGGAACGCGTTGGCTACACCTTC.

This rearrangement joins TRBV28 to TRBJ1-1; D is ambiguous. Germline CDR1 reads MDHEN; CDR2 reads SYDVKM. This CDR3 is built from 12 residues. Trimming took off 9 bases at V and 2 bases at J, with 10 bases between the two ends. In nucleotides, the CDR3 is TGTGCCAGTACAGATTTCAACACTGAAGCTTTCTTT. Protein sequence: CASTDFNTEAFF. Variable domain in full (rest from reference TRBV28 and TRBJ1-1): DVKVTQSSRYLVKRTGEKVFLECVQDMDHENMFWYRQDPGLGLRLIYFSYDVKMKEKGDIPEGYSVSREKKERFSLILESASTNQTSMYLCASTDFNTEAFFGQGTRLTVV.

The J gene is TRBJ1-1, the V gene TRBV28, with D uncertain. The V gene lost 3 bases and the J gene lost 3 bases, with 14 bases spanning the gap. CDR3 length equals 15 residues. Per the germline V gene, CDR1 is MDHEN and CDR2 is SYDVKM. CDR3 sequence: CASSFPRVQYTEAFF. The CDR3 nucleotides read TGTGCCAGCAGTTTTCCTAGGGTTCAGTACACTGAAGCTTTCTTT.

This rearrangement joins TRBV27 to TRBJ2-3; unclear D gene. The CDR3 covers 13 residues. The germline CDR1 and CDR2 sequences are MNHEY and SMNVEV (reference sequence). Trimming removed 2 bases at V and 4 bases at J, with 7 bases between. CDR3 DNA sequence: TGTGCCAGCAGTTTAGGTGGTCCAGATACGCAGTATTTT. Translating gives CASSLGGPDTQYF.

The rearrangement uses TRBV13 and TRBJ2-1; D uncertain. With 0 bases removed from V and 10 bases from J, the gap between germline ends came to 4 bases. CDR1 PRHDT and CDR2 FYEKMQ come from the germline V gene (reference sequence). The CDR3 spans 11 residues. The CDR3 DNA reads as TGTGCCAGCAGCTTAGGCCGAGAGCAGTTCTTC. Its protein product is CASSLGREQFF.

Within the sample, this clone is large. This sequence joins TRBV13 and TRBJ2-4; 9 bases are shared with TRBD1. The CDR3 is made up of 16 amino acids. V was clipped by 4 bases and J by 2 bases; unmatched bases: 6. The V gene's germline CDR1 is PRHDT and CDR2 FYEKMQ (reference sequence). The CDR3 protein is CASSSDRGKSKNIQYF. DNA for the CDR3: TGTGCCAGCAGCTCTGACAGGGGGAAGTCCAAAAACATTCAGTACTTC.

This clone was seen more than once but under ten times. The J gene is TRBJ2-7, the V gene TRBV27; 10 positions match TRBD1. The trim removed 5 bases at V and 5 bases at J, leaving 3 bases unmatched. This CDR3 region has 13 residues. The V gene's germline CDR1 is MNHEY and CDR2 SMNVEV (reference sequence). CDR3 protein: CASSRQGAHEQYF. The DNA of the CDR3 is TGTGCCAGCAGTCGACAGGGGGCTCACGAGCAGTACTTC.